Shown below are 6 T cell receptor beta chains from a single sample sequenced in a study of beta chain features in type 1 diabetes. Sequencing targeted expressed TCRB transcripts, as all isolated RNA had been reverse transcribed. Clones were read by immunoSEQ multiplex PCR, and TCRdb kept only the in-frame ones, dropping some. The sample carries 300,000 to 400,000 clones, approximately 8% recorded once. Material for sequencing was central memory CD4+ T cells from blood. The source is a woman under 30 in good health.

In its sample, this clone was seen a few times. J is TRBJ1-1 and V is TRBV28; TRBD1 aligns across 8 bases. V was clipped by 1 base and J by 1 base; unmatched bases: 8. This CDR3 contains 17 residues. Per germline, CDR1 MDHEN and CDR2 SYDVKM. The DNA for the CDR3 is TGTGCCAGCAGTTTATTTTTCGGACAGGGAAAGAACACTGAAGCTTTCTTT. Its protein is CASSLFFGQGKNTEAFF. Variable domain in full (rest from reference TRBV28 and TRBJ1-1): DVKVTQSSRYLVKRTGEKVFLECVQDMDHENMFWYRQDPGLGLRLIYFSYDVKMKEKGDIPEGYSVSREKKERFSLILESASTNQTSMYLCASSLFFGQGKNTEAFFGQGTRLTVV.

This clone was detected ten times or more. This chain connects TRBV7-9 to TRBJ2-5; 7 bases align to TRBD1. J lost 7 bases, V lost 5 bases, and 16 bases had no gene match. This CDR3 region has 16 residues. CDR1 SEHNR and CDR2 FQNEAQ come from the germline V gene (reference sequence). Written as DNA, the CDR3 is TGTGCCAGCAGCCCACGATTAGTCGGGACAGTGGCGACCCAGTACTTC. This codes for CASSPRLVGTVATQYF.

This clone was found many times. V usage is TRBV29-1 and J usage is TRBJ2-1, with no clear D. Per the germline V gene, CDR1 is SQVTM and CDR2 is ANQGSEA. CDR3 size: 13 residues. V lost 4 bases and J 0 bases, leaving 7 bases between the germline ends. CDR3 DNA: TGCAGCGTTGTCCTTAGCTCCTACAATGAGCAGTTCTTC. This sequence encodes CSVVLSSYNEQFF.

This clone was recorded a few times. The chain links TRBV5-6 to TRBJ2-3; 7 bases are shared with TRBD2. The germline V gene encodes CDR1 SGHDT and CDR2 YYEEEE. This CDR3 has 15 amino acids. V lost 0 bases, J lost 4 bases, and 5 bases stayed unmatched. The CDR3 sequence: CASSLVQGGADTQYF. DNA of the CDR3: TGTGCCAGCAGCTTGGTTCAGGGAGGGGCAGATACGCAGTATTTT.

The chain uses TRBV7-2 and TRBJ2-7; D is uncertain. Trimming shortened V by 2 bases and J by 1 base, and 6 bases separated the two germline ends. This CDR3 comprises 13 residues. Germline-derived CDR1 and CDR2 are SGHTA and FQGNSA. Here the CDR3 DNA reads TGTGCCAGCAGCTTATCACAGTCCTACGAGCAGTACTTC. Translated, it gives CASSLSQSYEQYF.

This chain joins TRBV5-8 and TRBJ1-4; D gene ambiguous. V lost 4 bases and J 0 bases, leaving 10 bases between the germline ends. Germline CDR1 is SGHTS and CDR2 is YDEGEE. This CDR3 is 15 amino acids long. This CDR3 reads CASSPGRPTNEKLFF. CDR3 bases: TGTGCCAGCAGCCCCGGGAGACCAACTAATGAAAAACTGTTTTTT.